Here is one TCR beta chain with its context. It has no known antigen specificity. Base qualities are not recorded, but no much larger clone differs from it by a single base. During the collection period, no infections or other immune events were recorded for the healthy donors. Time-dependent variance in a beta-binomial model of T-cell clone differential abundance was calibrated using healthy-donor blood repertoires as a training cohort. The training cohort comprised about ten healthy donors, 3 female and 7 male. Donor ages ranged from about 25 to 64 years, with an average of about 41 years. Whole blood was collected from each healthy donor at three time points spaced two weeks apart and obtained from a commercial supplier. Genomic DNA was extracted from unsorted whole blood for immunosequencing. The data stem from a study of identifying expanded T cells in peripheral blood (dated by TCRdb to 2018 to 2020). For the wider study: Four technical replicates, made by sequencing separate aliquots from the same pool of genomic DNA, were compared pairwise. What the study reported, not specific to this receptor: The authors expected biological variance in healthy repertoires might increase further over much longer intervals such as months to years. The binomial model flagged about 1.3 differentially abundant clones between technical replicates, compared with approximately 15 over roughly 2 weeks and 19 to 20 over about four weeks. For all healthy donors, the variance in clone template counts between roughly two-week samples rose significantly as total template count increased. Across all healthy-donor time intervals, the beta-binomial model significantly cut both the number of clones called differentially abundant and the false-positive rate.

TCRbeta CDR3 regions were profiled by bias-controlled multiplex PCR amplification of genomic DNA with the immunoSEQ Assay. The paper's processing steps were these. To quantify the absolute abundance of each unique TCRbeta CDR3 region, the sequences were collapsed and filtered. Two models were used to test differential abundance: a binomial model (Fisher-equivalent) and a beta-binomial model that adds time-dependent variance fitted from healthy donors. Clones with fewer than 5 combined templates were excluded, and clones with Benjamini-Hochberg FDR below 0.01 were called differentially abundant. The form v = (b*log(k)+a)^2 was used to model beta-binomial variance as a function of total template count across the two samples. Sourced from immuneACCESS, this table was stored by TCRdb with only in-frame sequences that have V and J called. A share of the clones is absent; for the studies checked, an unresolved V gene accounts for under half, and the remainder has no known explanation. V and J calls and clone size come straight from that table; D and trimming were deduced from the DNA. Present in this sample are about 86,000 clones, approximately 85% of which were seen just once. Around 4.5% of the sample is taken by the ten largest.

Sequences SGHTS (CDR1) and YDEGEE (CDR2) are obtained from the germline V gene. Cut back by 1 base and 7 bases, the V and J ends lie 17 bases apart. The CDR3, from cysteine to phenylalanine, totals 15 residues. Just the 45-base CDR3 DNA is kept, in frame starting at base 1. The material sequenced was blood. The rearrangement combines TRBV5-8 with TRBJ1-2; a tentative D match to TRBD1 spans 6 bases. This sequence was found in a person aged 18 to 70 in good health. The CDR3 amino acid sequence is: CASSLHRDPFGGYTF. The sequenced DNA: TGTGCCAGCAGCTTGCACAGGGACCCTTTTGGTGGCTACACCTTC. Outside the CDR3, residues come from the reference TRBV5-8 and TRBJ1-2 proteins, so the full variable domain is: EAGVTQSPTHLIKTRGQQATLRCSPISGHTSVYWYQQALGLGLQFLLWYDEGEERNRGNFPPRFSGRQFPNYSSELNVNALELEDSALYLCASSLHRDPFGGYTFGSGTRLTVV.